A single sample is the source of the 16 T cell receptor beta chains below, sequenced in a study of tumor-infiltrating lymphocytes in primary liver carcinoma. Making TCR beta cDNA involved around 540 ng total RNA and a constant-region primer. Three rounds of nested multiplex PCR with slightly modified ARM-PCR produced TCR beta libraries. With TRBV1-TRBV30 forward primers and a C-beta reverse primer, the first two PCR rounds were run for around 11 cycles each. TCRdb used MiXCR to reprocess the multiplex PCR reads, holding one entry per CDR3 protein. The data hold approximately 110,000 distinct CDR3 sequences, with 60% to 70% observed a single time. Unsorted bulk tissue of roughly 19-30 mg yielded co-extracted RNA and DNA. Input material: liver tumor tissue from sampling region 1. Documented subset: tumor region T1, superior pole. All receptors come from a woman aged 55-70 years with primary liver carcinoma and hepatitis B virus infection.

Comment on this clonotype: A single base separates this from a much larger clone, so it may be a read error. V gene TRBV28 combines with J gene TRBJ2-7; D could derive from TRBD1 or TRBD2 (6 bases each). From germline, CDR1 is MDHEN and CDR2 SYDVKM. This CDR3 has 15 residues. V was pared by 6 bases and J by 1 base, with 16 bases between. The CDR3 here is CASSRPRDKSYEQYF. The CDR3 DNA reads as TGTGCCAGCAGCCGCCCGCGGGACAAATCCTACGAGCAGTACTTC.

This clonotype came up many times. The J gene is TRBJ1-3, the V gene TRBV5-6, with D possibly TRBD1 on 6 matching bases. The V end was cut by 6 bases, the J end by 4 bases, with 17 bases between. The germline V gene has CDR1 SGHDT and CDR2 YYEEEE. The CDR3 has 15 residues. CDR3 coding DNA: TGTGCCAGCACCCTCGGATGGGGGCCGGGAAACACCATATATTTT. This sequence encodes CASTLGWGPGNTIYF.

A word on this clonotype: This may be a read error: a much more frequent sequence differs by one nucleotide. The genes are TRBV6-1 and TRBJ2-3; D is unresolved. Germline-derived CDR1 and CDR2 are MNHNS and SASEGT. The CDR3 loop spans 13 amino acids. V gave up 3 bases and J gave up 7 bases, with 11 bases separating them. The CDR3 region is CASSDTSPNTQYF. The DNA of the CDR3 is TGTGCCAGCAGTGACACCTCCCCCAATACGCAGTATTTT.

This clonotype was picked up many times. The V and J genes are TRBV5-5 and TRBJ2-4, with D unresolved. The ends were cut back, 1 base at V and 1 base at J, with 6 bases in the middle. Germline CDR1 reads SGHKS; CDR2 reads YYEKEE (reference sequence). The CDR3 has 14 amino acids. The CDR3 region is CASSLQQAKNIQYF. CDR3 coding DNA: TGTGCCAGCAGCTTGCAGCAGGCCAAAAACATTCAGTACTTC.

About this clonotype: The junction does not match germline at one end; this may be a read error. The gene calls are TRBV14 and TRBJ2-1; D ambiguous. The length of the CDR3 is 17 residues. Germline CDR1 and CDR2: SGHDN and FVKESK. The DNA of the CDR3 is TGTGCCAGCAGCCAAGAATTGAGCTCCTCCCCGTACAGTGAGCAGTTCTTC. This encodes CASSQELSSSPYSEQFF.

This clonotype was observed many times. The J gene is TRBJ2-3, the V gene TRBV4-1; D unresolved. The CDR3 extends over 12 amino acids. Germline V lookup: CDR1 MGHRA, CDR2 YSYEKL. Trimming stripped 3 bases from V and 5 bases from J, with 6 bases between. The CDR3 reads CASSHLEDTQYF. CDR3 in DNA: TGCGCCAGCAGCCACCTGGAAGATACGCAGTATTTT.

To note about this clonotype: This could be a read error, since a much larger clone is one nucleotide away. The DNA is omitted, as the CDR3 cannot be located on it reliably, and the CDR3 follows TCRdb's listing. The genes are TRBV29-1 and TRBJ1-2; TRBD1 was called by the table and not checked on the DNA. Germline V CDR1 and CDR2: SQVTM, ANQGSEA. The CDR3 region is 11 residues in length, termini included. This CDR3 is CSADRVYGCTF.

The rearrangement uses TRBV7-9 and TRBJ1-1; perhaps TRBD1 as D (5 bases). The length of the CDR3 is 15 residues. Germline CDR1 and CDR2: SEHNR and FQNEAQ (reference sequence). V lost 2 bases and J 1 base, leaving 11 bases between the germline ends. CDR3 in DNA: TGTGCCAGCAGCTTATGGGGGTCCCCGAACACTGAAGCTTTCTTT. As protein: CASSLWGSPNTEAFF.

This clonotype showed up just once. This may come from a read error, since a much larger clone is one base off. This chain joins TRBV6-5 and TRBJ2-1, with no clear D. This CDR3 has 16 residues. From germline, CDR1 is MNHEY and CDR2 SVGAGI. CDR3 in amino acids: CASSYSLPLTYIEQFF. As DNA, the CDR3 is TGTGCCAGCAGTTACTCGTTACCTTTGACCTACATTGAGCAGTTCTTC.

As concerns this clonotype: A much larger clone differs from this one at a single base, so this may be a read error. This chain connects TRBV12-5 to TRBJ1-1, with 10 bases lining up with TRBD1. The CDR3 length is 16 residues. Germline CDR1 and CDR2: LGHNT and FRNRAP. The CDR3 sequence is CASGPKGQGMNPEAFF. The CDR3 coding sequence is TGTGCTAGTGGTCCTAAGGGACAGGGGATGAACCCTGAAGCTTTCTTT.

This clonotype was seen many times. V usage is TRBV5-4 and J usage is TRBJ2-5; weak D call: TRBD1 (5 bases). V lost 0 bases to trimming and J lost 0 bases, with 6 bases between them. Germline values: CDR1 SGHNT, CDR2 YYREEE (reference sequence). The CDR3 sequence is 14 residues long. The CDR3 sequence is CASSLDRYQETQYF. In DNA form, the CDR3 reads TGTGCCAGCAGCTTGGACAGGTACCAAGAGACCCAGTACTTC.

This rearrangement joins TRBV12-3 or TRBV12-4 to TRBJ1-1; 10 nucleotides agree with TRBD1. The junction had 10 bases not matched to a gene; V was cut back by 7 bases and J by 11 bases. The CDR3 has 13 residues. CDR3 DNA: TGTGCCAGCACCACCGGGACAGGGGTCCGGGCTTTCTTT. This encodes CASTTGTGVRAFF.

This clonotype has a count of ten or more. The chain links TRBV6-5 to TRBJ2-5; 12 bases line up with TRBD2. This CDR3 region has 17 residues. The trim removed 0 bases at V and 4 bases at J, leaving 6 bases unmatched. Looked up from germline, CDR1 is MNHEY and CDR2 is SVGAGI. CDR3 in DNA: TGTGCCAGCAGTTACTCGATTACGGGACTAGCGGGAGAGACCCAGTACTTC. It is translated as CASSYSITGLAGETQYF.

This clonotype ranks as medium-sized. This rearrangement joins TRBV11-3 to TRBJ2-1; D is unclear. The CDR3 totals 13 residues. V was pared by 7 bases and J by 3 bases, with 10 bases between. CDR1 and CDR2 (germline): SGHNT, YENEEA. CDR3 residues: CASTRTNYNEQFF. CDR3 coding DNA: TGTGCCAGCACTCGTACCAACTACAATGAGCAGTTCTTC.

The chain is built from TRBV29-1 and TRBJ2-5, with D perhaps matching TRBD1 (7 bases). The CDR3 has 15 amino acids. Germline CDR1 SQVTM, CDR2 ANQGSEA. V was pared by 2 bases and J by 14 bases, with 27 bases between. The CDR3 loop reads CSVELRGDIGETRYF. CDR3 in DNA: TGCAGCGTTGAACTCAGGGGGGATATTGGAGAGACCCGTTACTTC.

As to this clonotype: The junction does not match germline at one end; this may be a read error. V usage is TRBV5-1 and J usage is TRBJ2-2; no definite D call. Germline V CDR1 and CDR2: SGHRS, YFSETQ. The CDR3 is 14 amino acids. CDR3: CAISSPPKTGELFF. The CDR3, as DNA: TGCGCCATCAGCTCGCCTCCAAAGACCGGGGAGCTGTTTTTT.